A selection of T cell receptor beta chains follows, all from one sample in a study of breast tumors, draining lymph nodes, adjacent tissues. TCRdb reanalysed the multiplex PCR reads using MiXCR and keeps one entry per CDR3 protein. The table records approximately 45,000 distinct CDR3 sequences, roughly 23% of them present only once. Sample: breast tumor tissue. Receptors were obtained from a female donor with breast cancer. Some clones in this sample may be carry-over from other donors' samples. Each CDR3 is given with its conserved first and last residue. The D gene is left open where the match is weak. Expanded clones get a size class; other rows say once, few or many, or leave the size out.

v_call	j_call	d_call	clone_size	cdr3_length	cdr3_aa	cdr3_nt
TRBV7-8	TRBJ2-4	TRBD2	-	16	CASSSSGGASQNIQYF	TGTGCCAGCAGCTCTAGCGGGGGGGCCTCCCAAAACATTCAGTACTTC
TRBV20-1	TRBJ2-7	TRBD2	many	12	CSVSGTSYEQYF	TGCAGTGTAAGCGGGACTTCATACGAGCAGTACTTC
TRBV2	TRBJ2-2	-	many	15	CASSEDGTKDGELFF	TGTGCCAGCAGTGAGGACGGGACGAAGGACGGGGAGCTGTTTTTT
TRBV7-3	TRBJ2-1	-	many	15	CASSLNGGTYNEQFF	TGTGCCAGCAGCTTAAATGGAGGGACCTACAATGAGCAGTTCTTC
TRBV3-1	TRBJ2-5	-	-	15	CASSQGSGVGETQYF	TGTGCCAGCAGCCAGGGTTCAGGGGTGGGCGAGACCCAGTACTTC
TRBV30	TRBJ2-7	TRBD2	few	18	CAWSVFGGVASGVYEQYF	TGTGCCTGGAGTGTATTTGGTGGAGTGGCTAGCGGGGTCTACGAGCAGTACTTC
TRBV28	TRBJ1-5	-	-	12	CASSGGNQPQHF	TGTGCCAGCAGTGGGGGGAATCAGCCCCAGCATTTT
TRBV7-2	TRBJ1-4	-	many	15	CASSPRGPSNEKLFF	TGTGCCAGCAGCCCCCGGGGCCCCTCTAATGAAAAACTGTTTTTT
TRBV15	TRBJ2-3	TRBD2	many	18	CATSRGSASGASTDTQYF	TGTGCCACCAGCAGAGGATCAGCTAGCGGGGCTAGCACAGATACGCAGTATTTT
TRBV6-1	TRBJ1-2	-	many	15	CASMRPGGINYGYTF	TGTGCCAGCATGAGGCCCGGGGGAATAAACTATGGCTACACCTTC
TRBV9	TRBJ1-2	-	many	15	CASSVGGLKSDGYTF	TGTGCCAGCAGCGTAGGAGGTTTGAAGAGTGATGGCTACACCTTC
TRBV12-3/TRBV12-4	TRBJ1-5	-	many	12	CASSPNNQPQHF	TGTGCCAGCAGTCCCAACAATCAGCCCCAGCATTTT
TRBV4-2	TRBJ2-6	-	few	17	CASSQDRSSSGANVLTF	TGTGCCAGCAGCCAAGACAGGTCCTCGTCTGGGGCCAACGTCCTGACTTTC
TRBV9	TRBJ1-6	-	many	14	CASSVEGTVSPLHF	TGTGCCAGCAGCGTAGAGGGAACAGTCTCACCCCTCCACTTT
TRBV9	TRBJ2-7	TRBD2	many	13	CASSGGDVGEQYF	TGTGCCAGCAGTGGGGGGGACGTTGGCGAGCAGTACTTC
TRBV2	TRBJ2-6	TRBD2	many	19	CASSPRLAGLSSGANVLTF	TGTGCCAGCAGTCCCCGGCTAGCGGGCTTAAGCTCTGGGGCCAACGTCCTGACTTTC
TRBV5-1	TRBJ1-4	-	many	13	CASSGAPNEKLFF	TGCGCCAGCAGTGGCGCTCCTAATGAAAAACTGTTTTTT
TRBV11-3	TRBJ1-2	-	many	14	CASSLGSRGYGYTF	TGTGCCAGCAGCTTAGGTTCCAGGGGCTATGGCTACACCTTC